This TCR beta chain was sequenced during a study of CD8 T cells in ankylosing spondylitis. Germline V CDR1 and CDR2: SNHLY, FYNNEI. Losses at the gene ends were 7 bases for V and 5 bases for J; bases not matched to a gene: 13. The CDR3 covers 16 residues. Study-wide results and caveats: Certain motif variants had earlier been reported in reactive arthritis synovial fluid and blood. Clones tied to disease were said to be significantly enriched in matched ankylosing spondylitis synovial fluid. Clones linked to disease, bearing a CD8+ phenotype, were relatively rare in peripheral blood. What appeared characteristic of ankylosing spondylitis blood was a TCR beta motif of about eight highly homologous variants.

This clonotype was seen a handful of times. Its matching antigen is unknown. TCRdb reprocessed the 5' RACE reads via MiXCR and lists one record per CDR3 protein. The data hold about 840,000 distinct CDR3 sequences, with approximately 10% observed a single time. This clonotype was sampled from a male donor with ankylosing spondylitis. The sequenced sample consisted of blood, either unsorted or a sorted T cell fraction (not recorded which). The genes are TRBV2 and TRBJ2-5, with TRBD2 matching 10 bases. The CDR3 DNA follows: TGTGCCAGCACGGGCCTAGCGGGGGAAATCGGGGAGACCCAGTACTTC. It codes for CASTGLAGEIGETQYF.